A selection of T cell receptor beta chains follows, all from one sample in a study of T cell responses to AZD1222 COVID-19 vaccine. Sequencing used immunoSEQ multiplex PCR; TCRdb keeps in-frame clones, though not all of them. The table includes under 150,000 clones, around nine tenths detected once. The sequencing here drew on peripheral blood, taken on day 0 of AZD1222 vaccination. The receptors come from an adult in good health. CDR3s include the opening cysteine and the closing phenylalanine or tryptophan. The order of the fields is clone size, J gene, D gene, V gene, CDR3 DNA, CDR3 protein. D genes are given only for firm matches. Clone sizes are given selectively: once, few, many, or a class where the clone is expanded.

- TRBJ1-5 - TRBV28 TGTGCCAGCAGTTCTTGGGGTGGAGGCGGGGCTCCTTATCAGCCCCAGCATTTT CASSSWGGGGAPYQPQHF
- TRBJ2-5 - TRBV29-1 TGCAGCGTCGAGGCCGAAGGTGGGACCCAGTACTTC CSVEAEGGTQYF
- TRBJ1-2 TRBD1 TRBV4-2 TGTGCCAGCAGCCAAGAGGTCTTGAGACAGGGACTCTATGGCTACACCTTC CASSQEVLRQGLYGYTF
- TRBJ1-6 - TRBV9 TGTGCCAGCAGCGCTGTTGGGGAGTCACCCCTCCACTTT CASSAVGESPLHF
- TRBJ2-7 - TRBV6-2/TRBV6-3 TGTGCCAGCAGTTACAGGCTAGCCTACGAGCAGTACTTC CASSYRLAYEQYF
- TRBJ2-3 TRBD2 TRBV6-5 TGTGCCAGGGAGGGACTAGCGGGAGAAGTTGATACGCAGTATTTT CAREGLAGEVDTQYF
few TRBJ1-4 - TRBV19 TGTGCCTGTAAGAGCCCAACTAATGAAAAACTGTTTTTT CACKSPTNEKLFF
- TRBJ1-2 - TRBV30 TGTGCCTGGAGTGTAGGGCTCACCGGGTACCAATATGGCTACACCTTC CAWSVGLTGYQYGYTF
- TRBJ1-6 - TRBV28 TGTGCCAGCAGTCCCGGGGTTACGTCCCTCCACTTT CASSPGVTSLHF
- TRBJ2-1 - TRBV7-2 TGTGCCAGCAGCCCTCCGGGGGGCCCCTACAATGAGCAGTTCTTC CASSPPGGPYNEQFF
once TRBJ2-7 - TRBV19 TGTGCCAGTAGAAGACAGGTTAACTCCTACGAGCAGTACTTC CASRRQVNSYEQYF
- TRBJ2-7 TRBD1 TRBV28 TGTGCCAGCAGTTCCGGACAGGGGGTCTCCTACGAGCAGTACTTC CASSSGQGVSYEQYF
- TRBJ2-2 - TRBV14 TGTGCCAGCAGCCAGTTTGGAGGGGGCTACGACACCGGGGAGCTGTTTTTT CASSQFGGGYDTGELFF
- TRBJ1-4 - TRBV15 TGTGCCACCAGCAGGAGTCGGGAAACAGGAAGAGAAAAACTGTTTTTT CATSRSRETGREKLFF
- TRBJ1-1 - TRBV2 TGTGCCAGTTGTTCCGGACTGGGCGAAGCTTTCTTT CASCSGLGEAFF
- TRBJ1-5 - TRBV16 TGTGCCAGCACCTCGGGTGGTCAGCCCCAGCATTTT CASTSGGQPQHF
once TRBJ2-1 TRBD1 TRBV9 TGTGCCAGCAGCGTAGATTACGACAGGGAGTATGGCAATGAGCAGTTCTTC CASSVDYDREYGNEQFF
- TRBJ2-1 - TRBV11-1 TGTGCCAGCAGCTTAGTAGGCGCCGTAGGTGAGCAGTTCTTC CASSLVGAVGEQFF
- TRBJ1-6 - TRBV6-5 TGTGCCAGCAGTTACGCGGCAGGACCTAATTCACCCCTCCACTTT CASSYAAGPNSPLHF
- TRBJ2-5 - TRBV9 TGTGCCAGCAGCGTTTGGGGCACCCAAGAGACCCAGTACTTC CASSVWGTQETQYF
- TRBJ2-7 - TRBV9 TGTGCCAGCAGCGTAGAAGGGACACCCTCCTACGAGCAGTACTTC CASSVEGTPSYEQYF
- TRBJ1-2 TRBD1 TRBV15 TGTGCCACCAGCAGAGTTACAGGGGACTATGGCTACACCTTC CATSRVTGDYGYTF
- TRBJ1-1 - TRBV29-1 TGCAGCGTTACACAGGTGAACACTGAAGCTTTCTTT CSVTQVNTEAFF
- TRBJ2-4 - TRBV11-2 TGTGCCAGCAGCTCCTTACGTCAACCTCACATTCAGTACTTC CASSSLRQPHIQYF
- TRBJ1-1 - TRBV29-1 TGCAGCGTCGTCCGAAGGACAGCGAACACTGAAGCTTTCTTT CSVVRRTANTEAFF
- TRBJ2-3 - TRBV15 TGTGCCACCAGCAGAGATCTACCGGGATCGGGGGATACGCAGTATTTT CATSRDLPGSGDTQYF
once TRBJ1-2 - TRBV7-6 TGTGCCAGCAGCCCCCCGAGGCCAAACTATGGCTACACCTTC CASSPPRPNYGYTF
- TRBJ1-1 - TRBV12-3/TRBV12-4 TGTGCCAGCCCTAGCTTGAACACTGAAGCTTTCTTT CASPSLNTEAFF
- TRBJ1-4 TRBD1 TRBV7-9 TGTGCCAGCAGCCGGGCGGGACAGAATGAAAAACTGTTTTTT CASSRAGQNEKLFF
- TRBJ1-6 - TRBV12-3/TRBV12-4 TGTGCCAGCAGTTTAGGAGGACCCCTCCACTTT CASSLGGPLHF
- TRBJ2-2 - TRBV4-1 TGCGCCAGCAGCCAACCCTGGGACGATGAAGGGGAGCTGTTTTTT CASSQPWDDEGELFF
- TRBJ2-7 TRBD2 TRBV19 TGTGCCAGTAGTATAGGGCCGGGACTAGCGCAGTGGGAGCAGTACTTC CASSIGPGLAQWEQYF
- TRBJ2-2 TRBD2 TRBV29-1 TGCAGCGCCCAGGGAGTACTAGCGGGAGTCCGGACCGGGGAGCTGTTTTTT CSAQGVLAGVRTGELFF
- TRBJ2-1 - TRBV20-1 TGCAGTGCGGGGGGCTACAATGAGCAGTTCTTC CSAGGYNEQFF
- TRBJ1-3 - TRBV12-3/TRBV12-4 TGTGCCAGCAGCTTCGGGCTAAACACCATATATTTT CASSFGLNTIYF
once TRBJ2-1 TRBD2 TRBV5-6 TGTGCCAGCAGCTTGGAGGCTAGCGGGAGTTTCACCTCCTACAATGAGCAGTTCTTC CASSLEASGSFTSYNEQFF
once TRBJ2-5 - TRBV4-1 TGCGCCAGCAGCCAAGGCGAGACTAGGCAAGAGACCCAGTACTTC CASSQGETRQETQYF
- TRBJ1-3 - TRBV7-9 TGTGCCAGCAGTCCTACCGCCGCGGGAAACACCATATATTTT CASSPTAAGNTIYF
- TRBJ2-2 - TRBV27 TGTGCCAGCAGTCAGGGTGTTGCCGGGGAGCTGTTTTTT CASSQGVAGELFF
- TRBJ2-1 - TRBV28 TGTGCCAGCAGTCAAGACTACCGTCGAAACAATGAGCAGTTCTTC CASSQDYRRNNEQFF
- TRBJ1-2 - TRBV28 TGTGCCTCCTACGTCGCAGGAAGTAGTTATGGCTACACCTTC CASYVAGSSYGYTF
- TRBJ2-2 TRBD2 TRBV29-1 TGCAGCATTGTAGCGGGAGGGCCCTCTGGGGAGCTGTTTTTT CSIVAGGPSGELFF
- TRBJ1-1 TRBD1 TRBV6-5 TGTGCCAGCAGTTACTCGACAGGGCGGTTGACTGAAGCTTTCTTT CASSYSTGRLTEAFF
- TRBJ2-3 - TRBV7-9 TGTGCCAGCAGCCCCTTTAGCAGCGGTAGCACAGATACGCAGTATTTT CASSPFSSGSTDTQYF
- TRBJ1-2 - TRBV20-1 TGCAGTGCTAGAGATCAACCCCGCTACACCTTC CSARDQPRYTF
- TRBJ2-3 TRBD1 TRBV27 TGTGCCAGCAGTTCCCGGGACAGGGGGGTGGCAGATACGCAGTATTTT CASSSRDRGVADTQYF
- TRBJ2-7 TRBD1 TRBV28 TGTGCCAGCAACCTAGACAGGGGGAGTTTTCACGAGCAGTACTTC CASNLDRGSFHEQYF
- TRBJ1-5 TRBD1 TRBV30 TGTGCCTGGAGTGGTGGACAGGGGCATTCTCAGCCCCAGCATTTT CAWSGGQGHSQPQHF
- TRBJ2-7 - TRBV27 TGTGCCAGCAGTCTCTTAACCAGGTACAACTACGAGCAGTACTTC CASSLLTRYNYEQYF
once TRBJ1-2 - TRBV28 TGTGCCAGCAGCTTGGACCCCCTACAGGGCCGGGATGGCTACACCTTC CASSLDPLQGRDGYTF
- TRBJ2-1 - TRBV4-1 TGCGCCAGCAGCCAAGTTCACAATGAGCAGTTCTTC CASSQVHNEQFF
few TRBJ1-5 - TRBV27 TGTGCCAGCAGTTTACAGGGACAGCCCCAGCATTTT CASSLQGQPQHF
- TRBJ2-2 TRBD2 TRBV9 TGTGCCAGCAGCGTAGTCGCCCTAGCGGGGGGTCGGGGCACCGGGGAGCTGTTTTTT CASSVVALAGGRGTGELFF
- TRBJ1-3 - TRBV30 TGTGCACACATCGCCGGAAACACCATATATTTT CAHIAGNTIYF
- TRBJ1-3 - TRBV7-2 TGTGCCAGCAGCTTAGCGGCGCAGGGATTCGGAAACACCATATATTTT CASSLAAQGFGNTIYF
many TRBJ1-4 - TRBV19 TGTGCCAGTATGACAACTAATGAAAAACTGTTTTTT CASMTTNEKLFF
- TRBJ2-2 - TRBV4-2 TGTGCCAGCAGCCAAGATTCCGACAGCCTCGGAACCGGGGAGCTGTTTTTT CASSQDSDSLGTGELFF
- TRBJ1-2 - TRBV10-3 TGTGCCATCAGAGACAGTGCAAACTATGGCTACACCTTC CAIRDSANYGYTF
few TRBJ2-2 - TRBV6-5 TGTGCCACCACGCCCGGACAGAGGTGGACCGGGGAGCTGTTTTTT CATTPGQRWTGELFF